The clone carrying this T cell receptor (beta chain) was picked up one time. Its antigen is not identified. Patients had chemo-refractory metastatic non-small-cell lung cancer and received focal radiation plus CTLA-4 blockade that used ipilimumab. V trimming: 6 bases; J trimming: 3 bases; junction bases outside the gene matches: 11. The CDR3 has 15 amino acids. Germline lookup yields CDR1 SGHRS and CDR2 YFSETQ. This sample stems from a study of radiotherapy plus CTLA-4 blockade in lung cancer. The repertoire was sequenced with immunoSEQ multiplex PCR; TCRdb's copy has only in-frame clones and lacks some. The sample holds tens of thousands of clones, about 85% seen once. General study results and limits: After treatment with radiotherapy plus ipilimumab, TCR clones that came from the tumor expanded in blood. Early shifts in blood T cell clones, with interferon-beta, reportedly predicted response best.

Sequenced here: peripheral blood, sampled from a patient treated with radiotherapy plus ipilimumab. The chain recombines TRBV5-1 with TRBJ2-7; 8 bases line up with TRBD1. The clonotype was recovered from a human donor with non-small cell lung cancer who had a complete response to radiotherapy plus ipilimumab. The CDR3 sequence: CASTPAGTGGYEQYF. CDR3 nucleotide sequence: TGCGCCAGCACCCCAGCTGGAACAGGGGGCTACGAGCAGTACTTC.